The 32 T cell receptor beta chains below all came from one sample that was sequenced in a study of low-dose radiotherapy and immunotherapy resistance in tumors. Described time point: before trial treatment. cDNA synthesis used a TRAV/TRBV-specific primer set for both chains. TCRs were put through around 20 PCR cycles of amplification with Phusion. A constant-region primer and the V-primer adapter served as the primer pair. MiXCR, run by TCRdb on the reads, gives a single entry per CDR3 protein. This table has 64,000 or so distinct CDR3 sequences, about 30% appearing once. Sequencing was performed on PBMCs, taken before treatment. The receptors stem from a male donor with rectosigmoid adenocarcinoma.

The genes are TRBV27 and TRBJ1-1; TRBD1 matches at 9 bases. Germline CDR1 MNHEY, CDR2 SMNVEV (reference sequence). The V gene end was trimmed by 5 bases and the J gene end by 0 bases; junction bases not matched to a gene: 7. The CDR3 covers 16 residues. Here the CDR3 DNA reads TGTGCCAGCAGTCGAATAGGACAGGGGTTGAACACTGAAGCTTTCTTT. This encodes CASSRIGQGLNTEAFF.

This clonotype was seen ten or more times. The V call is TRBV4-3, the J call TRBJ2-7; D is possibly TRBD2 (5 bases). CDR1 and CDR2 (germline): LGHNA, YSLEER. Between the trimmed V and J ends, which lost 0 bases and 2 bases, there was a span of 14 bases. The CDR3 consists of 16 residues. DNA of the CDR3: TGCGCCAGCAGCCAAGAAGGGAGAGGTACAGCCTACGAGCAGTACTTC. Protein product: CASSQEGRGTAYEQYF.

Comments on this clonotype: A much more abundant neighbour one base away suggests this may be a read error. The chain recombines TRBV7-9 with TRBJ2-7; D may be TRBD1 (6 bases). This CDR3 comprises 16 residues. CDR1 and CDR2 from the germline V gene are SEHNR and FQNEAQ (reference sequence). For the CDR3, the DNA is TGTGCCAGCAGCTTAGGGGGCAGGGGACCGAACTACGAGCAGTGCTTC. It translates to CASSLGGRGPNYEQCF.

This clonotype appeared a few times. The J gene is TRBJ2-7, the V gene TRBV6-2 or TRBV6-3; no definite D call. CDR3 length: 13 amino acids. Germline V CDR1 and CDR2: MNHEY, SVGEGT. Trimming removed 4 bases from V and 5 bases from J, with 12 bases in between. This chain's CDR3 is CASSLGQQNEQYF. The DNA for the CDR3 is TGTGCCAGCAGTTTAGGTCAGCAGAACGAGCAGTACTTC.

This clonotype appeared many times. The V and J genes are TRBV6-2 or TRBV6-3 and TRBJ1-5; D gene uncertain. The CDR3 has 14 amino acids. Per the germline V gene, CDR1 is MNHEY and CDR2 is SVGEGT. V was pared by 10 bases and J by 0 bases, with 13 bases between. The CDR3 DNA follows: TGTGCCATTACACGGGCGGGTAGCAATCAGCCCCAGCATTTT. It yields the protein CAITRAGSNQPQHF.

This clonotype appeared many times. V is TRBV6-2 or TRBV6-3 and J is TRBJ2-3; D not certain. The CDR3 covers 13 residues. V dropped 6 bases and J dropped 4 bases, with 11 bases sitting between them. Germline assignment: CDR1 MNHEY and CDR2 SVGEGT. The CDR3 region has the DNA TGTGCCAGCAGAGAGTTTCCGGCAGATACGCAGTATTTT. Amino acids: CASREFPADTQYF.

This clonotype was observed at least ten times. This chain links TRBV2 with TRBJ2-7; D is ambiguous. V shed 4 bases and J shed 4 bases, with 14 bases lying between them. Germline CDR1 SNHLY, CDR2 FYNNEI. The CDR3 has 14 amino acids. The CDR3 region is CASSVIAPSYEQYF. CDR3 nucleotides: TGTGCCAGCAGTGTTATAGCTCCATCGTACGAGCAGTACTTC.

This clonotype was seen at least ten times. J is TRBJ2-7 and V is TRBV4-1; D remains unclear. The CDR3 runs to 13 residues. Trimming left V 0 bases short and J 2 bases short, with 5 bases between. The germline V gene encodes CDR1 MGHRA and CDR2 YSYEKL. The CDR3: CASSQEATYEQYF. CDR3 DNA sequence: TGCGCCAGCAGCCAAGAGGCCACCTACGAGCAGTACTTC.

V and J are TRBV6-2 or TRBV6-3 and TRBJ2-1; the match to TRBD2 covers 10 bases. V lost 8 bases and J lost 2; bases outside the gene matches: 9. The CDR3 covers 16 residues. Per the germline V gene, CDR1 is MNHEY and CDR2 is SVGEGT. DNA of the CDR3: TGTGCCAGCGCATTTTCTAGCGGGGGCCCCTACAATGAGCAGTTCTTC. It encodes CASAFSSGGPYNEQFF.

The sample holds a few counts of this clonotype. The V and J genes are TRBV12-3 or TRBV12-4 and TRBJ1-6; no firm D call. Deletions cut 2 bases from V and 2 bases from J, with 7 bases between. This CDR3 is 15 amino acids long. CDR3 residues: CASSLSWTYNSPLHF. CDR3 in DNA: TGTGCCAGCAGTTTAAGCTGGACCTATAATTCACCCCTCCACTTT.

This clonotype occurred many times. CDR3 sequence (DNA): TGTGCCAGCAGCCAAGATCTCGCGGGAGGGACGGATACGCAGTATTTT. Protein sequence: CASSQDLAGGTDTQYF. This chain links TRBV4-2 with TRBJ2-3; TRBD2 matches at 9 bases. CDR3 size: 16 residues. Unmatched junction bases numbered 7, after V lost 0 bases and J lost 6 bases. Germline CDR1 LGHNA, CDR2 YNFKEQ.

This clonotype appeared many times. The V and J genes are TRBV28 and TRBJ2-2; 7 nucleotides align to TRBD1. V gave up 9 bases and J gave up 8 bases; unmatched junction bases: 12. This CDR3 has 14 amino acids. Germline CDR1 reads MDHEN; CDR2 reads SYDVKM. This chain's CDR3 is CASSGHPDRGELFF. The CDR3 DNA sequence: TGTGCCAGTTCCGGACACCCGGACAGGGGGGAGCTGTTTTTT.

This clonotype was counted ten times or more. The rearrangement joins TRBV29-1 to TRBJ2-5; TRBD1 is a possible D gene (6 bases). The CDR3 length is 13 residues. V lost 3 bases and J lost 4, with 12 bases in between. The germline V gene encodes CDR1 SQVTM and CDR2 ANQGSEA. CDR3 sequence (DNA): TGCAGCGTTGAGAGAACAGGGCCAGAGACCCAGTACTTC. Its translation: CSVERTGPETQYF.

This sequence joins TRBV4-3 and TRBJ2-3; 7 bases line up with TRBD2. The CDR3 runs to 15 residues. Germline CDR1 LGHNA, CDR2 YSLEER. J lost 6 bases, V lost 0 bases, and 6 bases had no gene match. The CDR3 region is CASSQDAGVVDTQYF. CDR3 in DNA: TGCGCCAGCAGCCAAGATGCGGGAGTAGTGGATACGCAGTATTTT.

This clonotype was recorded many times. This rearrangement joins TRBV4-3 to TRBJ2-2; D is undetermined. This CDR3 spans 15 amino acids. The V and J ends lost 1 base and 7 bases respectively, with 13 bases between them. Germline lookup yields CDR1 LGHNA and CDR2 YSLEER. The CDR3 DNA is TGCGCCAGCAGCCAAGTGTCAGCAGGCGGCGGGGAGCTGTTTTTT. Translating it yields CASSQVSAGGGELFF.

The chain couples TRBV28 to TRBJ2-3; TRBD1 or TRBD2 may be the D gene (6 bases each). The CDR3 totals 14 residues. In germline, CDR1 is MDHEN, CDR2 SYDVKM. Trimming removed 10 bases at V and 2 bases at J, with 16 bases between. The CDR3 DNA sequence: TGTGCCACCCCGGGGGCGGGAACCACAGATACGCAGTATTTT. Translated, it gives CATPGAGTTDTQYF. The complete variable domain, with remaining parts taken from reference TRBV28 and TRBJ2-3, reads DVKVTQSSRYLVKRTGEKVFLECVQDMDHENMFWYRQDPGLGLRLIYFSYDVKMKEKGDIPEGYSVSREKKERFSLILESASTNQTSMYLCATPGAGTTDTQYFGPGTRLTVL.

The rearrangement links TRBV29-1 to TRBJ2-7; 8 bases match TRBD2. The CDR3 is made up of 12 amino acids. CDR1 is SQVTM, CDR2 ANQGSEA, per germline. In DNA form, the CDR3 reads TGCAGTGGAACTAGCGGTTCCTACGAGCAGTACTTC. Its translation: CSGTSGSYEQYF.

This clonotype was seen repeatedly, ten times or more. The gene calls are TRBV5-1 and TRBJ1-5, with 10 bases identical to TRBD1. Trimming took 2 bases from V and 3 from J; bases not matched to a gene: 11. The CDR3 spans 18 residues. Germline V gives CDR1 SGHRS, CDR2 YFSETQ. The CDR3 region has the DNA TGCGCCAGCAGCTTCCGTCCGACAGGGGGCGGTTTCAATCAGCCCCAGCATTTT. Its translation is CASSFRPTGGGFNQPQHF.

As concerns this clonotype: An end of the junction does not agree with germline; a read error may underlie this. The rearrangement joins TRBV6-1 to TRBJ2-7; no reliable D call. Germline lookup yields CDR1 MNHNS and CDR2 SASEGT. The CDR3 runs 13 residues. CDR3 sequence reads: CAISDHGSYKQYF. Written as DNA, the CDR3 is TGTGCCATCAGTGATCACGGCTCCTACAAGCAGTACTTC.

Worth noting for this clonotype: Just one base apart from a much larger clone, this may be a read error. This chain's CDR3 is CASSSDRDNRRYYEQFF. Here the CDR3 DNA reads TGTGCCAGCAGTTCCGATCGGGACAACAGACGCTACTACGAGCAGTTCTTC. The chain has TRBV6-2 or TRBV6-3 and TRBJ2-1; possible D gene TRBD1, 6 bases. Trimming removed 4 bases from V and 10 bases from J, with 26 bases in between. Germline CDR1 is MNHEY and CDR2 is SVGEGT. CDR3 length equals 17 residues.

As regards this clonotype: It differs at one base from a far larger clone, so likely a read error. The chain is built from TRBV11-2 and TRBJ2-7, with D possibly matching TRBD1 (5 bases). Germline CDR1 reads SGHAT; CDR2 reads FQNNGV. This CDR3 has 15 residues. The CDR3 protein is CASSPRTRVWDTKYF. The DNA for the CDR3 is TGTGCCAGCAGCCCAAGGACCAGGGTCTGGGATACGAAGTATTTT.

The sample holds one count of this clonotype. The gene calls are TRBV9 and TRBJ2-2; 10 bases match TRBD2. This CDR3 spans 16 amino acids. Germline loops: CDR1 SGDLS, CDR2 YYNGEE. V dropped 4 bases and J dropped 5; count of bases not matched to a gene: 8. DNA for the CDR3: TGTGCCAGCAGCCGTAGCGGGAGGAGTAGTACCGGGGAGCTGTTTTTT. Protein sequence: CASSRSGRSSTGELFF.

This clonotype came up many times. This chain uses TRBV6-2 or TRBV6-3 with TRBJ1-3; TRBD1 is a possible D gene (5 bases). Trimming pared 2 bases from V and 0 bases from J, leaving 14 bases between. This CDR3 has 17 amino acids. CDR1 MNHEY and CDR2 SVGEGT come from the germline V gene. This chain's CDR3 is CASSYGTSGSSGNTIYF. The CDR3 DNA is TGTGCCAGCAGTTACGGGACTTCCGGAAGCTCTGGAAACACCATATATTTT.

Note on this clonotype: With only one base between it and a far larger clone, this is likely a read error. The V gene is TRBV10-3, the J gene TRBJ2-7; no clear D gene. Trimming shortened V by 3 bases and J by 5 bases, and 11 bases separated the two germline ends. The germline CDR1 and CDR2 sequences are ENHRY and SYGVKD. The CDR3 consists of 13 residues. The CDR3 nucleotides read TGTGCCATCAGTGAACCGGGCCTGCACGAGCAGTACTTC. This sequence encodes CAISEPGLHEQYF.

This clonotype was seen ten or more times. This rearrangement joins TRBV5-1 to TRBJ2-1, with 12 bases aligning to TRBD2. CDR3 length: 15 amino acids. Looked up from germline, CDR1 is SGHRS and CDR2 is YFSETQ. V shed 7 bases and J 8 bases; nucleotides not matched to a gene: 10. CDR3 amino acids: CASRFLAGGPDEQFF. The DNA of the CDR3 is TGCGCCAGCCGTTTCCTAGCGGGGGGGCCCGATGAGCAGTTCTTC.

This clonotype was counted at least ten times. The rearrangement joins TRBV20-1 to TRBJ2-7; TRBD1 might be the D (5 bases). With 3 bases removed from V and 2 bases from J, the gap between germline ends came to 11 bases. Germline-derived CDR1 and CDR2 are DFQATT and SNEGSKA (reference sequence). The CDR3 is 13 amino acids. The CDR3 coding sequence is TGCAGTGCTAGGGGGCAGTCAACCTACGAGCAGTACTTC. It is translated as CSARGQSTYEQYF.

This clonotype has at least ten counts. J is TRBJ2-5 and V is TRBV29-1, with unresolved D. CDR3 length: 13 residues. Germline V gene data show CDR1 as SQVTM and CDR2 as ANQGSEA. The germline V and J ends were trimmed by 3 bases and 5 bases, with 13 bases remaining between them. CDR3 region: CSVEVDTRETQYF. The CDR3, as DNA: TGCAGCGTTGAGGTAGATACGAGGGAGACCCAGTACTTC. Drawing the rest from reference TRBV29-1 and TRBJ2-5, the complete variable domain is SAVISQKPSRDICQRGTSLTIQCQVDSQVTMMFWYRQQPGQSLTLIATANQGSEATYESGFVIDKFPISRPNLTFSTLTVSNMSPEDSSIYLCSVEVDTRETQYFGPGTRLLVL.

The chain joins TRBV5-5 to TRBJ1-4, with D perhaps TRBD1 (5 bases). Germline-derived CDR1 and CDR2 are SGHKS and YYEKEE (reference sequence). V was pared by 4 bases and J by 11 bases, with 21 bases between. The length of the CDR3 is 15 residues. CDR3 DNA sequence: TGTGCCAGCAGCACGACAGTGACCAACTACGGGAAACTGTTTTTT. Translated, it gives CASSTTVTNYGKLFF.

The chain has TRBV3-1 and TRBJ2-3, with unresolved D. The length of the CDR3 is 16 residues. The V and J ends lost 0 bases and 0 bases respectively, with 10 bases between them. CDR1 and CDR2 from the germline V gene are LGHDT and YNNKEL (reference sequence). The CDR3 DNA reads TGTGCCAGCAGCCAAGAACCGACACCCAGCACAGATACGCAGTATTTT. Its translation: CASSQEPTPSTDTQYF.

The rearrangement joins TRBV9 to TRBJ2-3; 10 bases match TRBD2. The CDR3 is 17 residues long. The germline V gene encodes CDR1 SGDLS and CDR2 YYNGEE. V was clipped by 0 bases and J by 2 bases; unmatched bases: 6. CDR3 DNA: TGTGCCAGCAGCGTAGATGCTAGCGGGGGACACACAGATACGCAGTATTTT. This sequence encodes CASSVDASGGHTDTQYF.

This chain joins TRBV29-1 and TRBJ2-4; D is perhaps TRBD1 (5 bases). Germline CDR1 and CDR2: SQVTM and ANQGSEA. V shed 1 base and J shed 12 bases, with 16 bases lying between them. The CDR3 has 13 residues. This CDR3 reads CSVEVNAQGNQYF. The DNA of the CDR3 is TGCAGCGTTGAAGTTAACGCGCAGGGCAATCAGTACTTC.

This clonotype occurred once. V usage is TRBV28 and J usage is TRBJ2-2; 10 nucleotides line up with TRBD1. CDR1 and CDR2 from the germline V gene are MDHEN and SYDVKM. The CDR3 spans 18 residues. Unmatched junction bases numbered 11, after V lost 6 bases and J lost 1 base. CDR3 residues: CASSSDRGHLMNTGELFF. DNA of the CDR3: TGTGCCAGCAGCTCTGACAGGGGGCACCTGATGAACACCGGGGAGCTGTTTTTT.